This passage covers 13 T cell receptor beta chains from one sample sequenced in a study of shared clonotypes between healthy human individuals. Generated by immunoSEQ multiplex PCR, the TCRdb table keeps only in-frame clones and is missing some. The table records around 2.1 million clones, 90% to 96% of them present only once. The sample taken for sequencing was naive CD4+ T cells sorted from blood. Subset here: CD45RA+ positively selected. These receptors were collected from a man younger than 35 in good health.

J is TRBJ1-2 and V is TRBV18, with D hard to call. This CDR3 comprises 16 residues. The germline gives CDR1 KGHSH, CDR2 LQKENI. V was pared by 4 bases and J by 2 bases, with 17 bases between. For the CDR3, the DNA is TGTGCCAGCTCACTAACTCCCGGCACAGACAACTATGGCTACACCTTC. Protein product: CASSLTPGTDNYGYTF.

This clone has only one observation. CDR3 coding DNA: TGTGCCAGCAGTTTAAGGGGGACAGGGGATCGCGAGCAGTACTTC. Translating gives CASSLRGTGDREQYF. The chain uses TRBV28 and TRBJ2-7; 10 nucleotides agree with TRBD1. The V segment lost 2 bases and the J segment 6 bases; nucleotides outside the gene matches: 7. The V gene's germline CDR1 is MDHEN and CDR2 SYDVKM. This CDR3 is built from 15 residues.

V usage is TRBV30 and J usage is TRBJ2-7; TRBD1 might be the D (6 bases). The V end was cut by 4 bases, the J end by 3 bases, with 13 bases between. This CDR3 region has 13 residues. Germline V gene sequence: CDR1 GTSNPN, CDR2 SVGIG (reference sequence). CDR3 amino acids: CAWNAGENYEQYF. CDR3 nucleotide sequence: TGTGCCTGGAACGCAGGGGAGAACTACGAGCAGTACTTC.

A remark on this clone: Other nucleotide sequences from this sample produce the same CDR3. The V gene is TRBV7-2, the J gene TRBJ2-1, with 7 bases that match TRBD2. This CDR3 has 15 residues. V shed 3 bases, J shed 0 bases, and the junction held 2 bases outside the gene matches. Germline-derived CDR1 and CDR2 are SGHTA and FQGNSA. This CDR3 is CASSFGGSSYNEQFF. CDR3 nucleotide sequence: TGTGCCAGCAGCTTCGGGGGGTCCTCCTACAATGAGCAGTTCTTC.

The gene calls are TRBV7-8 and TRBJ1-2; 7 bases agree with TRBD1. Germline CDR1 SGHVS, CDR2 FQNEAQ. CDR3 length equals 18 residues. The V and J ends lost 4 bases and 0 bases, in that order; junction bases with no gene match: 14. CDR3 residues: CASSSTPGRDRPNYGYTF. The DNA for the CDR3 is TGTGCCAGCAGCTCAACACCAGGGCGGGACAGACCTAACTATGGCTACACCTTC.

This chain uses TRBV27 with TRBJ1-2; D not resolved. This CDR3 has 13 amino acids. The V end was cut by 3 bases, the J end by 6 bases, with 11 bases between. Germline V lookup: CDR1 MNHEY, CDR2 SMNVEV (reference sequence). The CDR3 protein is CASSFGGLNGYTF. The CDR3 bases are TGTGCCAGCAGTTTTGGAGGGCTCAATGGCTACACCTTC.

The chain uses TRBV7-2 and TRBJ1-6; D is possibly TRBD1 (5 bases). The CDR3 loop spans 19 amino acids. Germline CDR1 SGHTA, CDR2 FQGNSA. Between the trimmed V and J ends, which lost 0 bases and 5 bases, there was a span of 20 bases. For the CDR3, the DNA is TGTGCCAGCAGCTTAGCGCGGGCAGGGAAGAGTAGGAATAATTCACCCCTCCACTTT. Translating it yields CASSLARAGKSRNNSPLHF.

The chain is built from TRBV6-1 and TRBJ1-5; possible D gene TRBD1, 5 bases. The CDR3 consists of 17 residues. CDR1 and CDR2 (germline): MNHNS, SASEGT. Deletions cut 2 bases from V and 2 bases from J, with 16 bases between. The DNA of the CDR3 is TGTGCCAGCAGTGAAAACAGAGGGGTACCCGGCAATCAGCCCCAGCATTTT. It translates to CASSENRGVPGNQPQHF.

The chain carries TRBV18 and TRBJ2-3; D possibly corresponds to TRBD1 (6 bases). Germline CDR1 reads KGHSH; CDR2 reads LQKENI. V dropped 5 bases and J dropped 5 bases, with 20 bases sitting between them. This CDR3 has 16 residues. The CDR3 region has the DNA TGTGCCAGCTCATCGAGTGACAGGAGCCGCGGAGATACGCAGTATTTT. Translation gives CASSSSDRSRGDTQYF.

This chain joins TRBV29-1 and TRBJ2-7; possibly TRBD1 for D (5 bases). The germline CDR1 and CDR2 sequences are SQVTM and ANQGSEA. V shed 4 bases and J shed 3 bases, with 10 bases lying between them. The CDR3 is made up of 12 amino acids. The CDR3 sequence: CSVVSGHYEQYF. Written as DNA, the CDR3 is TGCAGCGTTGTTTCAGGGCACTACGAGCAGTACTTC.

This clone was counted a single time. This rearrangement joins TRBV12-5 to TRBJ2-7; 8 nucleotides align to TRBD1. Unmatched junction bases numbered 3, after V lost 5 bases and J lost 3 bases. Germline lookup yields CDR1 LGHNT and CDR2 FRNRAP. The CDR3 length is 13 residues. Here the CDR3 reads CASGGDRSYEQYF. CDR3 DNA: TGTGCTAGTGGTGGGGACAGGAGCTACGAGCAGTACTTC.

The chain combines TRBV29-1 with TRBJ1-4; 9 positions agree with TRBD1. The CDR3 has 13 residues. Trimming removed 6 bases from V and 7 bases from J; junction bases left unmatched: 6. Germline CDR1 SQVTM, CDR2 ANQGSEA. The CDR3 region is CSVGGTGSEKLFF. For the CDR3, the DNA is TGCAGCGTGGGGGGGACAGGGAGTGAAAAACTGTTTTTT. Using reference TRBV29-1 and TRBJ1-4 for the parts outside the CDR3, the full variable domain is SAVISQKPSRDICQRGTSLTIQCQVDSQVTMMFWYRQQPGQSLTLIATANQGSEATYESGFVIDKFPISRPNLTFSTLTVSNMSPEDSSIYLCSVGGTGSEKLFFGSGTQLSVL.

The CDR3 here is CAIRETVEAFF. The DNA for the CDR3 is TGTGCCATCAGAGAGACAGTTGAAGCTTTCTTT. The chain recombines TRBV10-3 with TRBJ1-1, with a tentative D call TRBD1 (5 bases). The V gene's germline CDR1 is ENHRY and CDR2 SYGVKD. Trimming cost V 6 bases and J 7 bases, with 9 bases left between them. The CDR3 is 11 residues long.